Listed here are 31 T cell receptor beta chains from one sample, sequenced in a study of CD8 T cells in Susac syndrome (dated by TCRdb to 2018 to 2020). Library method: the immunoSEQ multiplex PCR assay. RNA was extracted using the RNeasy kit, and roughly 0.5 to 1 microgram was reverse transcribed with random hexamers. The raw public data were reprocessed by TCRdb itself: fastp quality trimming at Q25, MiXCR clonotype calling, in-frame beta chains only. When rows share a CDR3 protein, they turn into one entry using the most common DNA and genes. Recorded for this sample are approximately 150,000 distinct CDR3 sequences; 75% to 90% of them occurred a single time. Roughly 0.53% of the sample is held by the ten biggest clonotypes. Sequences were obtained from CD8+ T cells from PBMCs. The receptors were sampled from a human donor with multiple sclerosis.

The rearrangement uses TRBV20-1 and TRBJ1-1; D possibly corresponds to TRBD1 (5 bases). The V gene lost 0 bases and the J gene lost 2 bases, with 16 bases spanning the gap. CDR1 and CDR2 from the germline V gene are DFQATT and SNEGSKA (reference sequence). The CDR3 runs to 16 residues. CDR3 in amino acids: CSARDGGERGNTEAFF. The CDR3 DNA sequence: TGCAGTGCTAGAGACGGAGGGGAAAGGGGAAACACTGAAGCTTTCTTT.

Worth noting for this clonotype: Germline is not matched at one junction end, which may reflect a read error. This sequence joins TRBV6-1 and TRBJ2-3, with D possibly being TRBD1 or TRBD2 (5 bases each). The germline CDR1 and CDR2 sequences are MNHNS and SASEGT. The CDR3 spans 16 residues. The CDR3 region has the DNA TGTGCCGGCAGGGCGGAGGCAGATCAACTTTCAGATACGCAGTATTTT. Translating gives CAGRAEADQLSDTQYF.

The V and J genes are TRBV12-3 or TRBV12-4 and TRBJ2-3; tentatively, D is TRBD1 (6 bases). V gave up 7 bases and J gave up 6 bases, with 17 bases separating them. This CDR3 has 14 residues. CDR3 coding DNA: TGTGCCAGCACCGAATTACAGGGTCCGGATACGCAGTATTTT. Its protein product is CASTELQGPDTQYF.

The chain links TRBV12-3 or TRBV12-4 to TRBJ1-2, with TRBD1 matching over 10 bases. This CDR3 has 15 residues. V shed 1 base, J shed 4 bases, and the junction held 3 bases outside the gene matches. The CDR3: CASSLEWTGGYGYTF. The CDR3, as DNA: TGTGCCAGCAGTTTAGAATGGACAGGGGGCTATGGCTACACCTTC.

The DNA of the CDR3 is TGTGCCAGCAGCGTTGCCCTAGCGGCCGAGCAGTACTTC. It codes for CASSVALAAEQYF. The chain has TRBV11-2 and TRBJ2-7, with 7 bases aligning to TRBD2. CDR1 and CDR2 (germline): SGHAT, FQNNGV. J was trimmed by 6 bases and V by 5 bases; bases with no gene match: 7. CDR3 length equals 13 residues.

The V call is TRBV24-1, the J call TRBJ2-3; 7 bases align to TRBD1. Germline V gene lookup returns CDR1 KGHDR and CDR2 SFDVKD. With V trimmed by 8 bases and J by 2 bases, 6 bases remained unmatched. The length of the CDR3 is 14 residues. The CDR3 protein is CATTRTGDTDTQYF. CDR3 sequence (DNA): TGTGCCACCACCCGGACAGGCGACACAGATACGCAGTATTTT.

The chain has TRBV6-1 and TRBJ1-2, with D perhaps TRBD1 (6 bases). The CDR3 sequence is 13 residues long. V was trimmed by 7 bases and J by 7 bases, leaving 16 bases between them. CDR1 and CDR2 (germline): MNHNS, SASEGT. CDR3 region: CASTGAWIGGYTF. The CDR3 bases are TGTGCCAGCACAGGGGCTTGGATAGGTGGCTACACCTTC.

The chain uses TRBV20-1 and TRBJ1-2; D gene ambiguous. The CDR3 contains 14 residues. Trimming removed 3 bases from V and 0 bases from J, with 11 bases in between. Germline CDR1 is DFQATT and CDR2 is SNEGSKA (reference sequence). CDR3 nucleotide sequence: TGCAGTGCTAGGGGCTACACTTCTAACTATGGCTACACCTTC. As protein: CSARGYTSNYGYTF.

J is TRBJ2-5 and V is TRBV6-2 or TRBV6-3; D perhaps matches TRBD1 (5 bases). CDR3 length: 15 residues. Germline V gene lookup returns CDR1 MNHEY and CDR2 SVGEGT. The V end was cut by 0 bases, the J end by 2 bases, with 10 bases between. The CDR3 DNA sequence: TGTGCCAGCAGTTACTCTGAGGCAGGGCAAGAGACCCAGTACTTC. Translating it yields CASSYSEAGQETQYF.

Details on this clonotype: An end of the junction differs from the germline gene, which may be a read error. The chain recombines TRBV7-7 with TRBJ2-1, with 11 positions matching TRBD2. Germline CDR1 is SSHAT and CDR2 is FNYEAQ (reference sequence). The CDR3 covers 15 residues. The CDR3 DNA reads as TGTGCTAGCAGCCTCGGGACTAGCGGAAACAATGAGCAGTTCTTC. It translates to CASSLGTSGNNEQFF.

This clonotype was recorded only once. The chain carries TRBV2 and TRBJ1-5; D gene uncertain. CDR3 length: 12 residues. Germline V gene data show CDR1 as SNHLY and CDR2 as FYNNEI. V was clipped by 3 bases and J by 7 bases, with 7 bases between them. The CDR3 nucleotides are TGTGCCAGCAGTGAGGTGAGGCAGCCCCAGCATTTT. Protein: CASSEVRQPQHF.

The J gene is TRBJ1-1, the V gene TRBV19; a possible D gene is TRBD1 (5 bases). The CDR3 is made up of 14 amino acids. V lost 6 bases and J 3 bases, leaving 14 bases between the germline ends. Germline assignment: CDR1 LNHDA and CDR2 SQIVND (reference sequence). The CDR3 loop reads CASSEWDGDTEAFF. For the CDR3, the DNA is TGTGCCAGTAGCGAGTGGGACGGAGACACTGAAGCTTTCTTT. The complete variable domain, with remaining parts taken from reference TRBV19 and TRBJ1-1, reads DGGITQSPKYLFRKEGQNVTLSCEQNLNHDAMYWYRQDPGQGLRLIYYSQIVNDFQKGDIAEGYSVSREKKESFPLTVTSAQKNPTAFYLCASSEWDGDTEAFFGQGTRLTVV.

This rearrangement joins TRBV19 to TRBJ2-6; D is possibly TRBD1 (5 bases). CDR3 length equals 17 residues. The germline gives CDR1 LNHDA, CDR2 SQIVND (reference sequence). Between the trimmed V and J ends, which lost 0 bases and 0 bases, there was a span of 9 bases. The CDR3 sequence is CASSIEGVHSGANVLTF. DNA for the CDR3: TGTGCCAGTAGTATAGAAGGGGTCCACTCTGGGGCCAACGTCCTGACTTTC.

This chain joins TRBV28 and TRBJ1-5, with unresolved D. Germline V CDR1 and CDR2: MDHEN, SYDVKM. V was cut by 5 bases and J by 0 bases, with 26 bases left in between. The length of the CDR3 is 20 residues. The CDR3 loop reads CASSPRKYAGPRLSNQPQHF. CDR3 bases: TGTGCCAGCAGTCCCCGAAAGTACGCAGGCCCTCGACTTAGCAATCAGCCCCAGCATTTT. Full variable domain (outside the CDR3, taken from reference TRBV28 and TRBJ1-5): DVKVTQSSRYLVKRTGEKVFLECVQDMDHENMFWYRQDPGLGLRLIYFSYDVKMKEKGDIPEGYSVSREKKERFSLILESASTNQTSMYLCASSPRKYAGPRLSNQPQHFGDGTRLSIL.

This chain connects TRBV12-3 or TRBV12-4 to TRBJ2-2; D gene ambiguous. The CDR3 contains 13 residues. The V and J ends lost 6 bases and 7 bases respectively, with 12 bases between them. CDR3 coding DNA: TGTGCCAGCAGCCCCTTACAAAGCGGGGAGCTGTTTTTT. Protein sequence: CASSPLQSGELFF.

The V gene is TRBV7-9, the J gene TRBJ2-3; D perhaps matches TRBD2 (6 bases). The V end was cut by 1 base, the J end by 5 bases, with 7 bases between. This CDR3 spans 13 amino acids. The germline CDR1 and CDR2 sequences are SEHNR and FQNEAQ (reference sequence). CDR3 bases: TGTGCCAGCAGCTTAGACGGGGGAGATACGCAGTATTTT. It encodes CASSLDGGDTQYF.

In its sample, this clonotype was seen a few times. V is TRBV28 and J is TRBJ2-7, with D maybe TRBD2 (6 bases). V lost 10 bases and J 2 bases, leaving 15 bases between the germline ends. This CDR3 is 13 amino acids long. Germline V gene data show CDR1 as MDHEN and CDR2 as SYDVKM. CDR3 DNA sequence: TGTGCCACCCTACCTACTAGCCCCTACGAGCAGTACTTC. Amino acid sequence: CATLPTSPYEQYF.

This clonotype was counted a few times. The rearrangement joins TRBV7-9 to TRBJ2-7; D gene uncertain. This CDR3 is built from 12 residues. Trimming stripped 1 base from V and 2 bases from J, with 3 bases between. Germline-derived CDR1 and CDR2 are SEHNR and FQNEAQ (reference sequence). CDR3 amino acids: CASSLGAYEQYV. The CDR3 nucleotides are TGTGCCAGCAGCTTAGGAGCCTACGAGCAGTACGTC.

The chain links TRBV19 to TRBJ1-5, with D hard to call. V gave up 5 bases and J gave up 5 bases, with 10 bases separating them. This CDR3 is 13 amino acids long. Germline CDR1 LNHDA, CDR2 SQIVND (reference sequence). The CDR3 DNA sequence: TGTGCCAGTAGTTCCGGAAAGGATCAGCCCCAGCATTTT. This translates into CASSSGKDQPQHF.

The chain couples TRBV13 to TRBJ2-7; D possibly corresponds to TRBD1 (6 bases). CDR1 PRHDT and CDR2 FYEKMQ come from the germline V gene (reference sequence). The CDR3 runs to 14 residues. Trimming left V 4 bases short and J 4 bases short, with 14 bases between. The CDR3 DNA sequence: TGTGCCAGCAGCTACCGGACAGTAGAATACGAGCAGTACTTC. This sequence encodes CASSYRTVEYEQYF.

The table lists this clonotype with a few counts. The CDR3 coding sequence is TGTGCCAGCAGCCTAATTCCTTACGAGCAGTACTTC. Protein sequence: CASSLIPYEQYF. This chain links TRBV14 with TRBJ2-7; D unresolved. The CDR3 has 12 residues. Germline V gene data show CDR1 as SGHDN and CDR2 as FVKESK. The germline V and J ends were trimmed by 4 bases and 4 bases, with 8 bases remaining between them. Full variable domain (outside the CDR3, taken from reference TRBV14 and TRBJ2-7): EAGVTQFPSHSVIEKGQTVTLRCDPISGHDNLYWYRRVMGKEIKFLLHFVKESKQDESGMPNNRFLAERTGGTYSTLKVQPAELEDSGVYFCASSLIPYEQYFGPGTRLTVT.

For the CDR3, the DNA is TGTGCCAGCAGTTTATCAGGGTCCGGGGAGCTGTTTTTT. It encodes CASSLSGSGELFF. The rearrangement joins TRBV27 to TRBJ2-2; unclear D gene. This CDR3 comprises 13 residues. Per the germline V gene, CDR1 is MNHEY and CDR2 is SMNVEV (reference sequence). V was trimmed by 0 bases and J by 6 bases, leaving 5 bases between them.

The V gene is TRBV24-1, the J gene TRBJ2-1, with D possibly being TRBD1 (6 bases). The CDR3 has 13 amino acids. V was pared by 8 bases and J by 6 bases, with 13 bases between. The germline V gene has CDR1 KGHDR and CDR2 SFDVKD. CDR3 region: CATTHRDTNEQFF. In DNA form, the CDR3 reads TGTGCCACCACCCATCGGGACACCAATGAGCAGTTCTTC.

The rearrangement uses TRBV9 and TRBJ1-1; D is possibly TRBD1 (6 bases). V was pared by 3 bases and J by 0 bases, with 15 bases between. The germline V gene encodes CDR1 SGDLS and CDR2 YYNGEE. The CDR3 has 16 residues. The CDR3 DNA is TGTGCCAGCAGCGCCGGGGGGCAGGGTGTGAACACTGAAGCTTTCTTT. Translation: CASSAGGQGVNTEAFF.

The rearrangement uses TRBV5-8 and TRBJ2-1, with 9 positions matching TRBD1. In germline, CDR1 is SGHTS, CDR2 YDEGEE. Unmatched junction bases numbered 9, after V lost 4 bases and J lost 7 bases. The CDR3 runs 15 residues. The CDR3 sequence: CASSPGQGLGNEQFF. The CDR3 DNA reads TGTGCCAGCAGCCCGGGACAGGGATTAGGTAATGAGCAGTTCTTC.

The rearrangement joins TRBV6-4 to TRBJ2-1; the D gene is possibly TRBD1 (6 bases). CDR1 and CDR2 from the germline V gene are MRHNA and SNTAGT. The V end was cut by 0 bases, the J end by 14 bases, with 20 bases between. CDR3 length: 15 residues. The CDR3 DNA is TGTGCCAGCAGTGACTCGAGTCTAGAAGGACAGTTAAAGTTCTTC. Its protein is CASSDSSLEGQLKFF.

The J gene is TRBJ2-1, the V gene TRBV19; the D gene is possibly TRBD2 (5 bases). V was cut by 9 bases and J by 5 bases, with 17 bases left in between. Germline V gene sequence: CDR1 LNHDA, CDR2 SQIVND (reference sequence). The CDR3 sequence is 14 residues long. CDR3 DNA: TGTGCCAGCGGAATAGCGAGAGGCGACAATGAGCAGTTCTTC. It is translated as CASGIARGDNEQFF.

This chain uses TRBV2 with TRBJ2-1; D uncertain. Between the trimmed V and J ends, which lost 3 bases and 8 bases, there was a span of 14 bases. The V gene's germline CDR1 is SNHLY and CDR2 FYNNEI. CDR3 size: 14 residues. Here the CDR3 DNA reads TGTGCCAGCAGTGAGGTGGTCAAATTTGATGAGCAGTTCTTC. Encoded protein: CASSEVVKFDEQFF.

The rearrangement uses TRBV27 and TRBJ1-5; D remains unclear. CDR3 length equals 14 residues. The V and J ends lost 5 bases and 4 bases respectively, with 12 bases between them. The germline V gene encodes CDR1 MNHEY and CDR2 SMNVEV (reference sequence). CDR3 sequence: CASSASWWNQPQHF. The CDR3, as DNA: TGTGCCAGCAGTGCAAGCTGGTGGAATCAGCCCCAGCATTTT.

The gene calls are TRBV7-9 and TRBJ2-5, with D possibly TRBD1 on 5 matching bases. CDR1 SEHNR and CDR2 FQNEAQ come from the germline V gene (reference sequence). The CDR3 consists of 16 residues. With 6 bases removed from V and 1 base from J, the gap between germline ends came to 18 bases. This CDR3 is CASRTSLWTRQETQYF. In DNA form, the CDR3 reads TGTGCCAGCAGAACAAGCTTATGGACACGCCAAGAGACCCAGTACTTC.

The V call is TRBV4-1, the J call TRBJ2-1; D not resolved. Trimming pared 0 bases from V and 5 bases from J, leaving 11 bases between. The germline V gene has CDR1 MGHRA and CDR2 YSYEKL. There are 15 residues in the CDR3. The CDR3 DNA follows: TGCGCCAGCAGCCAAGATCCGATGGGAAACAATGAGCAGTTCTTC. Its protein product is CASSQDPMGNNEQFF.